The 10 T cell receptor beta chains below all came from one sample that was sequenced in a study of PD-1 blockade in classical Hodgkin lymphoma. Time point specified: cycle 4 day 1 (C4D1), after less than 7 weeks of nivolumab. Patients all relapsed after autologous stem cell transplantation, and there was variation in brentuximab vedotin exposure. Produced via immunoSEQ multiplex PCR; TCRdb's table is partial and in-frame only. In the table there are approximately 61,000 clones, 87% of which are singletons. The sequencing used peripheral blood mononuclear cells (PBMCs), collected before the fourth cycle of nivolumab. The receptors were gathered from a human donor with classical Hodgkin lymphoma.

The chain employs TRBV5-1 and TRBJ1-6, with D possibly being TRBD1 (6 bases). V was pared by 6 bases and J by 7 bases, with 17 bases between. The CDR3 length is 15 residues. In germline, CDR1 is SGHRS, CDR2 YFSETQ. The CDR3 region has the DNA TGCGCCAGCAAAACTGGGGCAGGGGTAAATTCACCCCTCCACTTT. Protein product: CASKTGAGVNSPLHF.

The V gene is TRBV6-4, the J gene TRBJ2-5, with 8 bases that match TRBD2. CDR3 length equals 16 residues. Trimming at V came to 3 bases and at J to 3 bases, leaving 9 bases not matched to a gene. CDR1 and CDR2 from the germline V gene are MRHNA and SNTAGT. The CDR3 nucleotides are TGTGCCAGCAGTGAGGTAGGGGAACTAGCGGAAGAGACCCAGTACTTC. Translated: CASSEVGELAEETQYF.

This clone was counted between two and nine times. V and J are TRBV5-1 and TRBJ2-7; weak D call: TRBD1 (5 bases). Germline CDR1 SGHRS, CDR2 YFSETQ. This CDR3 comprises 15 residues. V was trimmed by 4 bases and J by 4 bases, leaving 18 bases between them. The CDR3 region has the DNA TGCGCCAGCAGCCGGCCGGAAGGGGATGTTTACGAGCAGTACTTC. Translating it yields CASSRPEGDVYEQYF.

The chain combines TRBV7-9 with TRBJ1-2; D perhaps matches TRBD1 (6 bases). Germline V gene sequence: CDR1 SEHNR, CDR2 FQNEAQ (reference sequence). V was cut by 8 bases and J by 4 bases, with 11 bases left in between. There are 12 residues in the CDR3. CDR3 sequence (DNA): TGTGCCAGCTCCCGGGACACCTATGGCTACACCTTC. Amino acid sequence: CASSRDTYGYTF.

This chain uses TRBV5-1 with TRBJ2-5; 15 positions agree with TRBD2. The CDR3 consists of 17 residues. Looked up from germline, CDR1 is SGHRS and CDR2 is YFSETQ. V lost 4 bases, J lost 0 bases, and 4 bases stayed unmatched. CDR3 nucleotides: TGCGCCAGCAGCCTGGGGACTAGCGGGGGGCACCAAGAGACCCAGTACTTC. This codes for CASSLGTSGGHQETQYF.

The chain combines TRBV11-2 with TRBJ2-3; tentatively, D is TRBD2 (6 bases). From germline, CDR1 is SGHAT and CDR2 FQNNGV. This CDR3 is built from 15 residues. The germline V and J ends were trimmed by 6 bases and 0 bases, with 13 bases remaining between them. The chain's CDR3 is CASSFTGVSTDTQYF. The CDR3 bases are TGTGCCAGCAGTTTCACGGGGGTCAGCACAGATACGCAGTATTTT.

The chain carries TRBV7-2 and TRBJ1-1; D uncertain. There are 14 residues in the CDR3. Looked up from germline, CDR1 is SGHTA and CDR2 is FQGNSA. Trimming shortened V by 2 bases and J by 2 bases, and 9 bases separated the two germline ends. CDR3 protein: CASSLMEVNTEAFF. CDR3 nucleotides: TGTGCCAGCAGCTTAATGGAGGTAAACACTGAAGCTTTCTTT.

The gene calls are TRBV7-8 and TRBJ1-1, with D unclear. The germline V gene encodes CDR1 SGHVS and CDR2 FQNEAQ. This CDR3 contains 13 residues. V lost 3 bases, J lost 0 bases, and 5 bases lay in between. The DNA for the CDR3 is TGTGCCAGCAGCTTTTTCATGAACACTGAAGCTTTCTTT. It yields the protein CASSFFMNTEAFF.

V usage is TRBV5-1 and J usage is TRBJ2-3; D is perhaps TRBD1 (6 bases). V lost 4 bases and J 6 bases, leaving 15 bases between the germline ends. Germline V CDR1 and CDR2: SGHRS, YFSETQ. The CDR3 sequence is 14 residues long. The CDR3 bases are TGCGCCAGCAGCGTAAACAGGGCCAGCGATACGCAGTATTTT. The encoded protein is CASSVNRASDTQYF.

The CDR3 sequence: CASSLRTGAVTGELFF. The DNA of the CDR3 is TGCGCCAGCAGCTTGAGGACAGGGGCGGTCACCGGGGAGCTGTTTTTT. The V gene is TRBV5-1, the J gene TRBJ2-2; 9 nucleotides line up with TRBD1. Germline V gene data show CDR1 as SGHRS and CDR2 as YFSETQ. There are 16 residues in the CDR3. Losses at the gene ends were 1 base for V and 4 bases for J; bases not matched to a gene: 5.